This TCR beta chain derives from a study of cytomegalovirus exposure and HLA in healthy donors. Points from the study as a whole: TCR beta V segments were, for the most part, productive about 87% or about 30% of the time in an earlier analysis. Confirmation was obtained in vitro that a few CMV-associated chains are specific for CMV antigens.

A multiplex PCR was run with 60 Vbeta primers and 13 Jbeta primers. Measured with immunoSEQ multiplex PCR; TCRdb has only the in-frame clones, and not every one. The sample lists a few hundred thousand clones, under 80% seen once, with about 0.2% in the top ten. With V trimmed by 5 bases and J by 8 bases, 15 bases remained unmatched. The CDR3 has 16 residues. CDR1 SNHLY and CDR2 FYNNEI come from the germline V gene. Comment on this clone: Its antigen is unknown.

The sequence was obtained from a girl aged 2-15 years in good health and CMV-seronegative. The sample comprised PBMCs. The chain recombines TRBV2 with TRBJ1-2, with TRBD1 identical over 9 bases. CDR3 sequence: CASSTRGQGPQKGYTF. CDR3 coding DNA: TGTGCCAGCAGTACCAGGGGACAGGGACCTCAGAAGGGCTACACCTTC.